This TCR beta chain was sequenced in a study of CD8 T cells in ankylosing spondylitis. In TCRdb, the 5' RACE reads were re-called with MiXCR into one record per CDR3 protein. The table has about 140,000 distinct CDR3 sequences, 5.5% to 7.5% seen once. Germline V CDR1 and CDR2: SGHRS, YFSETQ. This CDR3 has 14 amino acids. V lost 2 bases and J lost 5; bases outside the gene matches: 5. This clonotype turned up a few times. The gene calls are TRBV5-1 and TRBJ2-7; TRBD1 agrees at 9 bases. The sequence was collected from a female donor with ankylosing spondylitis or in good health (not recorded which). The material sequenced was blood, either unsorted or a sorted T cell fraction (not recorded which). The CDR3 here is CASSFSGTGNEQYF. The CDR3 DNA sequence: TGCGCCAGCAGCTTCTCCGGGACAGGGAACGAGCAGTACTTC.